One T cell receptor beta chain is described in this entry. The antigen is unknown. This sample was taken from a study of cytomegalovirus exposure and HLA in healthy donors. Though nominally healthy at sampling, donors likely had unrecorded immune exposures. Researchers ran the PCR with 60 Vbeta and 13 Jbeta primers. Using immunoSEQ multiplex PCR, the repertoire was profiled, and TCRdb retains in-frame clones only, with some absent. In the table there are 150,000 to 200,000 clones, approximately 70% of which are singletons. Study-level results: Later analysis demonstrated an association between a missense DCLRE1C variant and TCR beta V- and J-gene trimming. What TCR beta sequences reportedly achieved was accurate prediction of HLA-A and HLA-B alleles in most subjects.

Material for sequencing was PBMCs. The TCR comes from a man aged 35 to 55 in good health and CMV-seropositive.

CDR3 coding DNA: TGTGCCAGCAGCTTGGGGGGGCACAACATGAACACTGAAGCTTTCTTT. This codes for CASSLGGHNMNTEAFF. The genes are TRBV7-3 and TRBJ1-1; a possible D gene is TRBD1 (6 bases). Trimming shortened V by 3 bases and J by 0 bases, and 14 bases separated the two germline ends. Per the germline V gene, CDR1 is SGHTA and CDR2 is FQGTGA. This CDR3 spans 16 amino acids.